This T cell receptor beta chain was captured in a study of blood T cells in healthy people across ages. Whole-study results and caveats: Across the age range, TCR beta diversity per million T cells fell in a roughly linear way.

This clonotype was seen only a few times. Its antigen remains unknown. CDR3 length: 18 amino acids. The germline V and J ends were trimmed by 0 bases and 0 bases, with 15 bases remaining between them. Per the germline V gene, CDR1 is LNHNV and CDR2 is YYDKDF (reference sequence). The second PCR ran about 6 to 12 cycles with a sample-barcoded 5' primer and J-beta primers. A tag from a template-switch adaptor with 12 random nucleotides marked each cDNA molecule. Each sample provided no less than 2.5 million CDR3-containing paired-end reads. Using its own MiXCR run on the 5' RACE reads, TCRdb lists one record per CDR3 protein. The data hold more than 700,000 distinct CDR3 sequences, with roughly 46% observed a single time.

The genes are TRBV15 and TRBJ2-1, with D unresolved. This receptor was taken from a man older than 75 in good health. Specimen: blood. This chain's CDR3 is CATSRDSHQISSYNEQFF. CDR3 in DNA: TGTGCCACCAGCAGAGATTCCCATCAAATAAGCTCCTACAATGAGCAGTTCTTC.